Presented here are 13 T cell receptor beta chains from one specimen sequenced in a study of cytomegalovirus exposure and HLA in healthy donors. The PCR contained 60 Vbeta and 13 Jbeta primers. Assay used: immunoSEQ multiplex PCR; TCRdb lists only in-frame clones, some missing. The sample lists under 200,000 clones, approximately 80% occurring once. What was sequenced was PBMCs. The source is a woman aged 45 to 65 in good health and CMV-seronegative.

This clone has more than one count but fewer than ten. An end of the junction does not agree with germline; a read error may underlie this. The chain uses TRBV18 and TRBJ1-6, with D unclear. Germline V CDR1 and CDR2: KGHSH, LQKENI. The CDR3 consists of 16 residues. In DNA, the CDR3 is TGTGCCAGCTCACCACCAGAAAGCTCCTATAATTCCCCCCTCCACTTT. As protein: CASSPPESSYNSPLHF.

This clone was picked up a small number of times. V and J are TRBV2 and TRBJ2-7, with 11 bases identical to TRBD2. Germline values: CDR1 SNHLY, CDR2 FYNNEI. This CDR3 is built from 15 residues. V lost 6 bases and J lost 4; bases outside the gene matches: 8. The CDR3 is CASSNSGRAGYEQYF. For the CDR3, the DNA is TGTGCCAGCAGCAATAGCGGGAGGGCGGGGTACGAGCAGTACTTC.

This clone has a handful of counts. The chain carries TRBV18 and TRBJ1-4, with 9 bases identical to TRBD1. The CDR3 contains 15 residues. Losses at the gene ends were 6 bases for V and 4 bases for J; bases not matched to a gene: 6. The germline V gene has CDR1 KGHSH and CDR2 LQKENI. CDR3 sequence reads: CASSTDRGRNEKLFF. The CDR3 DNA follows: TGTGCCAGCTCTACGGACAGGGGTCGTAATGAAAAACTGTTTTTT.

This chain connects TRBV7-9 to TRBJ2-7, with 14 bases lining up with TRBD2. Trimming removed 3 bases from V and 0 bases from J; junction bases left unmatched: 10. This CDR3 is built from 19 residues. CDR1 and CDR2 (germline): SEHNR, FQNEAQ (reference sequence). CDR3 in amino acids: CASSLGLAGEPVFSYEQYF. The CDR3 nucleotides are TGTGCCAGCAGCTTGGGACTAGCGGGGGAGCCCGTCTTCTCCTACGAGCAGTACTTC. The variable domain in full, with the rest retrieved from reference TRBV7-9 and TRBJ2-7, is DTGVSQNPRHKITKRGQNVTFRCDPISEHNRLYWYRQTLGQGPEFLTYFQNEAQLEKSRLLSDRFSAERPKGSFSTLEIQRTEQGDSAMYLCASSLGLAGEPVFSYEQYFGPGTRLTVT.

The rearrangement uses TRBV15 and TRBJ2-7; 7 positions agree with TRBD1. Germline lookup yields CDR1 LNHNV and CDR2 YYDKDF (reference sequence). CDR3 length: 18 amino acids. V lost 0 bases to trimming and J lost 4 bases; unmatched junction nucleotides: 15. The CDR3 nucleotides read TGTGCCACCAGCAGAGATCCGAGGGGGCAGGTTCCGTTGTACGAGCAGTACTTC. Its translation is CATSRDPRGQVPLYEQYF.

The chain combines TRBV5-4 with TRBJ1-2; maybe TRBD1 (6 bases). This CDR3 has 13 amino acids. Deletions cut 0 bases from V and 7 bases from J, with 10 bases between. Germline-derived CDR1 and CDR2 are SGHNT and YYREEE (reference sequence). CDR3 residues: CASSLDAGVGYTF. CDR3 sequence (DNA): TGTGCCAGCAGCTTGGATGCAGGGGTTGGCTACACCTTC. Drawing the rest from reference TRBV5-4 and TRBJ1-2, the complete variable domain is ETGVTQSPTHLIKTRGQQVTLRCSSQSGHNTVSWYQQALGQGPQFIFQYYREEENGRGNFPPRFSGLQFPNYSSELNVNALELDDSALYLCASSLDAGVGYTFGSGTRLTVV.

The DNA for the CDR3 is TGCAGCGTTGAAATCGCCGGGACAGGGCCCTACGAGCAGTACTTC. Protein sequence: CSVEIAGTGPYEQYF. This chain connects TRBV29-1 to TRBJ2-7, with 9 bases fitting TRBD1. V gave up 2 bases and J gave up 2 bases; unmatched junction bases: 7. Germline CDR1 is SQVTM and CDR2 is ANQGSEA. This CDR3 contains 15 residues.

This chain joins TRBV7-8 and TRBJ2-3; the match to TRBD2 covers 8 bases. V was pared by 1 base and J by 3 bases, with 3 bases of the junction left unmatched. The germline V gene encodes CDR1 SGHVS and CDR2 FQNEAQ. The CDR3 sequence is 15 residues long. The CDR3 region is CASSLGLARTDTQYF. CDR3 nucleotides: TGTGCCAGCAGCTTAGGACTAGCGCGGACAGATACGCAGTATTTT.

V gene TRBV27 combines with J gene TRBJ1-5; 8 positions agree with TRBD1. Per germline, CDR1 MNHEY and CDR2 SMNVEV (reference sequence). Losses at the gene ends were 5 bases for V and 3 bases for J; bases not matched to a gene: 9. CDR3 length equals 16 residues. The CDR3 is CASSRSTGANNQPQHF. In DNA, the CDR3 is TGTGCCAGCAGTAGATCGACAGGGGCCAACAATCAGCCCCAGCATTTT.

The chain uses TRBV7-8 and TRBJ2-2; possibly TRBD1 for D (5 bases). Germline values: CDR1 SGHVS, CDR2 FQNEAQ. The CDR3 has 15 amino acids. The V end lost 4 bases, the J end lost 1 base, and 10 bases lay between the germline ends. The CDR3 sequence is CASSWAGKNTGELFF. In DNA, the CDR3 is TGTGCCAGCAGCTGGGCAGGGAAGAACACCGGGGAGCTGTTTTTT.

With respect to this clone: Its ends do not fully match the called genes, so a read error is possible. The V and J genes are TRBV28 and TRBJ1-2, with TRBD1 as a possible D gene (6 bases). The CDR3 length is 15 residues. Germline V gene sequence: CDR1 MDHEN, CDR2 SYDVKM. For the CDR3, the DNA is TGCGCCAGCAGTTCCCGGGACCCAGGGGACTATGGCTACACCTTC. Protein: CASSSRDPGDYGYTF.

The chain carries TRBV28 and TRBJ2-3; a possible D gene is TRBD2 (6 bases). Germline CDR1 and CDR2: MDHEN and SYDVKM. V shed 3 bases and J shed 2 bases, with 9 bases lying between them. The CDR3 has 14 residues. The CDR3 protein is CASSLAGTTDTQYF. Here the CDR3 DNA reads TGTGCCAGCAGTTTGGCGGGAACCACAGATACGCAGTATTTT.

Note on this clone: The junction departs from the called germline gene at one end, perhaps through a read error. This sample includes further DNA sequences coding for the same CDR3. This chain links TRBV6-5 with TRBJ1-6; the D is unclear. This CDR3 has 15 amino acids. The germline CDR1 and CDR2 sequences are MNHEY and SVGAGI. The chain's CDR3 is CASRVRSSYNSPLHF. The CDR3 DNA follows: TGTGCCAGCAGAGTGCGAAGCTCCTATAATTCCCCCCTCCACTTT.